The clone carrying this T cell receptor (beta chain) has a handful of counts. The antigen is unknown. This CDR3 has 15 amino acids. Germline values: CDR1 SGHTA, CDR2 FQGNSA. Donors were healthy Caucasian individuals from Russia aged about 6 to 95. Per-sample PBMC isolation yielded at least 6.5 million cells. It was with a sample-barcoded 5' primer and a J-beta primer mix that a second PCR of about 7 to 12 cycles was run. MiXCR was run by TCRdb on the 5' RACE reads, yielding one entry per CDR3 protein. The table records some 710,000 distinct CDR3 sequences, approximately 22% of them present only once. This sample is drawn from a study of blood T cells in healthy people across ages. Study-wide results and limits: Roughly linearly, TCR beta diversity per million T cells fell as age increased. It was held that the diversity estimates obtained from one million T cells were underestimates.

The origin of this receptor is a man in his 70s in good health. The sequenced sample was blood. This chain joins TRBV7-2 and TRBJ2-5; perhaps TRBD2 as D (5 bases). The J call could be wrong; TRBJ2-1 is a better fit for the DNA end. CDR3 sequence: CASSVGVGTYNEQFF. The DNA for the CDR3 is TGTGCCAGCAGCGTCGGGGTCGGGACCTACAATGAGCAGTTCTTC.